The 16 T cell receptor beta chains below were found in one sample sequenced in a study of cytomegalovirus exposure and HLA in healthy donors. A multiplex PCR was run with 60 Vbeta primers and 13 Jbeta primers. TCRdb's copy holds only in-frame clones and misses some; the assay was immunoSEQ multiplex PCR. This sample has under 200,000 clones, with 68% found just once. Sequencing was done on a sample of PBMCs. The receptors shown here come from a woman under 30 in good health and CMV-seropositive.

The chain couples TRBV5-4 to TRBJ1-1; D uncertain. The germline V and J ends were trimmed by 0 bases and 8 bases, with 8 bases remaining between them. CDR1 and CDR2 from the germline V gene are SGHNT and YYREEE (reference sequence). The CDR3 runs to 12 residues. In DNA, the CDR3 is TGTGCCAGCAGCTTGGCCCGGGAAGAAGCTTTCTTT. Translating it yields CASSLAREEAFF. Filled out from reference TRBV5-4 and TRBJ1-1, the complete variable domain reads ETGVTQSPTHLIKTRGQQVTLRCSSQSGHNTVSWYQQALGQGPQFIFQYYREEENGRGNFPPRFSGLQFPNYSSELNVNALELDDSALYLCASSLAREEAFFGQGTRLTVV.

Only a few counts were recorded for this clone. The CDR3 DNA reads TGTGCCAGTAGAATACTAGCGGGCGGTGACAATGAGCAGTTCTTC. Translated: CASRILAGGDNEQFF. V is TRBV19 and J is TRBJ2-1; TRBD2 matches 9 bases. V trimming: 6 bases; J trimming: 5 bases; junction bases outside the gene matches: 8. Germline CDR1 reads LNHDA; CDR2 reads SQIVND (reference sequence). The CDR3 loop spans 15 amino acids.

The J gene is TRBJ2-1, the V gene TRBV19; possible D gene TRBD1, 6 bases. CDR3 length equals 13 residues. Per germline, CDR1 LNHDA and CDR2 SQIVND (reference sequence). Trimming took 9 bases from V and 4 from J, leaving 13 bases between them. The CDR3 DNA is TGTGCCAGCAAATCGGGGACATACAATGAGCAGTTCTTC. Translating it yields CASKSGTYNEQFF.

This clone was seen a handful of times. The chain recombines TRBV29-1 with TRBJ2-3, with 8 bases aligning to TRBD2. The CDR3 consists of 14 residues. Germline V gene sequence: CDR1 SQVTM, CDR2 ANQGSEA. The junction had 6 bases not matched to a gene; V was cut back by 4 bases and J by 3 bases. Here the CDR3 DNA reads TGCAGCGTTGGGCCGGGACTAGTTACAGATACGCAGTATTTT. This gives the protein CSVGPGLVTDTQYF.

This chain links TRBV2 with TRBJ1-1; 9 bases line up with TRBD1. The CDR3 is 14 amino acids. Germline-derived CDR1 and CDR2 are SNHLY and FYNNEI. V lost 6 bases and J lost 1; bases outside the gene matches: 3. The CDR3 reads CASRGQGTNTEAFF. In DNA, the CDR3 is TGTGCCAGCAGAGGACAGGGGACGAACACTGAAGCTTTCTTT.

The chain has TRBV6-1 and TRBJ1-5; D is possibly TRBD1 (5 bases). This CDR3 spans 14 amino acids. Germline V gene sequence: CDR1 MNHNS, CDR2 SASEGT. Trimming stripped 2 bases from V and 6 bases from J, with 11 bases between. This CDR3 is CASSESIGVQPQHF. DNA for the CDR3: TGTGCCAGCAGTGAATCGATAGGGGTTCAGCCCCAGCATTTT.

This clone was detected only a few times. V usage is TRBV6-5 and J usage is TRBJ1-2; the match to TRBD1 covers 7 bases. Germline lookup yields CDR1 MNHEY and CDR2 SVGAGI. The CDR3 runs to 14 residues. J gave up 4 bases and V 0 bases, and 2 bases lay outside the gene matches. CDR3 loop: CASSYSYRGYGYTF. DNA of the CDR3: TGTGCCAGCAGTTACTCTTACAGGGGCTATGGCTACACCTTC.

This clone was observed a handful of times. The J gene is TRBJ2-7, the V gene TRBV7-6, with 11 bases identical to TRBD1. CDR1 is SGHVS, CDR2 FNYEAQ, per germline. The CDR3 consists of 16 residues. The V segment lost 1 base and the J segment 6 bases; nucleotides outside the gene matches: 8. The CDR3 sequence: CASSLDGRDRGAEQYF. For the CDR3, the DNA is TGTGCCAGCAGCTTAGACGGACGGGACAGGGGGGCCGAGCAGTACTTC.

The V gene is TRBV15, the J gene TRBJ1-1; perhaps TRBD1 as D (5 bases). Germline CDR1 is LNHNV and CDR2 is YYDKDF (reference sequence). V lost 2 bases and J lost 1, with 5 bases in between. The CDR3 extends over 13 amino acids. In DNA form, the CDR3 reads TGTGCCACCAGCAGACAGGGGAACACTGAAGCTTTCTTT. Its translation: CATSRQGNTEAFF.

The chain employs TRBV5-1 and TRBJ1-2; 9 nucleotides line up with TRBD1. Germline V lookup: CDR1 SGHRS, CDR2 YFSETQ. This CDR3 comprises 16 residues. V was pared by 2 bases and J by 2 bases, with 7 bases of the junction left unmatched. The CDR3 DNA follows: TGCGCCAGCAGCTTTGCGGGACAGGGCCCGAACTATGGCTACACCTTC. Protein sequence: CASSFAGQGPNYGYTF.

The chain combines TRBV28 with TRBJ1-1; D is undetermined. V lost 8 bases to trimming and J lost 0 bases, with 4 bases between them. This CDR3 has 11 amino acids. CDR1 MDHEN and CDR2 SYDVKM come from the germline V gene. CDR3 bases: TGTGCCAGCCATCTGAACACTGAAGCTTTCTTT. Translation gives CASHLNTEAFF.

This chain links TRBV30 with TRBJ2-3, with a weak D call TRBD2 (5 bases). V was pared by 2 bases and J by 4 bases, with 10 bases between. Germline V CDR1 and CDR2: GTSNPN, SVGIG (reference sequence). The length of the CDR3 is 13 residues. CDR3 bases: TGTGCCTGGAGTAAGTCGAGGGCAGATACGCAGTATTTT. This encodes CAWSKSRADTQYF.

The chain joins TRBV5-6 to TRBJ2-7; D perhaps matches TRBD2 (6 bases). V was shortened by 1 base and J by 0 bases, with 11 bases between the two germline ends. This CDR3 region has 15 residues. Germline V CDR1 and CDR2: SGHDT, YYEEEE. The CDR3 sequence: CASSLWGVSSYEQYF. The CDR3 DNA follows: TGTGCCAGCAGCTTGTGGGGGGTGAGCTCCTACGAGCAGTACTTC. The full variable domain, with the rest looked up from reference TRBV5-6 and TRBJ2-7, is DAGVTQSPTHLIKTRGQQVTLRCSPKSGHDTVSWYQQALGQGPQFIFQYYEEEERQRGNFPDRFSGHQFPNYSSELNVNALLLGDSALYLCASSLWGVSSYEQYFGPGTRLTVT.

J is TRBJ2-5 and V is TRBV27; D gene ambiguous. Deletions cut 8 bases from V and 5 bases from J, with 6 bases between. CDR3 length: 10 residues. In germline, CDR1 is MNHEY, CDR2 SMNVEV (reference sequence). The CDR3 here is CASGGETQYF. The CDR3 DNA reads as TGTGCCAGCGGCGGCGAGACCCAGTACTTC.

The V and J genes are TRBV28 and TRBJ2-7, with a possible D match to TRBD2 (5 bases). This CDR3 is built from 12 residues. Trimming took 3 bases from V and 5 from J, leaving 8 bases between them. Germline V gives CDR1 MDHEN, CDR2 SYDVKM. DNA of the CDR3: TGTGCCAGCAGTTTGTCGGGGAACGAGCAGTACTTC. As protein: CASSLSGNEQYF.

The rearrangement uses TRBV2 and TRBJ1-2; tentatively, D is TRBD1 (5 bases). The ends were cut back, 6 bases at V and 3 bases at J, with 11 bases in the middle. From germline, CDR1 is SNHLY and CDR2 FYNNEI. The CDR3 is 13 residues long. The CDR3 sequence is CASSGGTDYGYTF. The CDR3 DNA sequence: TGTGCCAGCAGCGGGGGGACCGACTATGGCTACACCTTC.